This TCR beta chain is drawn from a study of cytomegalovirus exposure and HLA in healthy donors. CDR1 and CDR2 from the germline V gene are LGHNA and YSLEER. The V end was cut by 0 bases, the J end by 6 bases, with 14 bases between. This CDR3 is built from 15 residues. For this clone: What it binds is not known.

Clones were read by immunoSEQ multiplex PCR, and TCRdb kept only the in-frame ones, dropping some. The sample carries around 160,000 clones, 70% to 90% recorded once. Broader study findings: Most observed TCR sequences were rare, whereas some public TCRs were detected in many donors. According to the study, some 160 TCR beta chains were cytomegalovirus-associated. Subsequent analysis of the approximately 110 validation repertoires found a tendency for first-cohort TCR clusters to co-occur.

V is TRBV4-3 and J is TRBJ1-2; no clear D. Sequenced material: PBMCs. The TCR comes from a man between 25 and 39 years old in good health and CMV-seropositive. This CDR3 reads CASSQDRPVRDGYTF. CDR3 bases: TGCGCCAGCAGCCAAGACCGTCCGGTGAGGGATGGCTACACCTTC.